This record covers a single T cell receptor beta chain. One junction end does not reproduce the germline sequence, and a read error may be involved. These data belong to a study of blood T cell repertoires in COVID-19. Overall study context: Samples taken during acute and convalescent COVID-19 were collected in the United States, Italy and Spain. T cells, B-cell-depleted T cells, or PBMCs supplied cDNA or gDNA.

As processed by the authors: Reference gene primer amplification yielded estimated nucleated cell counts. Here immunoSEQ multiplex PCR was the method, and the copy in TCRdb shows in-frame clones only, minus some. That table furnishes V, J and clone size, whereas the DNA furnished D and trimming. The sample holds about 42,000 clones; around 87% are singletons and the top ten take more than 7.5%. This TCR came from a man aged 25-40 years with active or convalescent COVID-19. Sequencing used peripheral blood.

CDR3 sequence reads: CASREDRASGNTIYF. CDR3 sequence (DNA): TGTGCCAGCAGAGAAGACAGGGCCTCTGGAAACACCATATATTTT. The J gene is TRBJ1-3, the V gene TRBV6-1; TRBD1 aligns across 7 bases. CDR3 length equals 15 residues. Per germline, CDR1 MNHNS and CDR2 SASEGT.